A selection of T cell receptor beta chains follows, all from one sample in a study of CXCR3-negative and CXCR3-positive naive CD8 T cells. TCRdb reanalyzed the 5' RACE reads, giving one entry per CDR3 protein sequence and no DNA. The sample yields about 130,000 distinct CDR3 sequences, of which the top ten take up 0.25% to 0.35%. Sequenced material: naive CXCR3- CD8+ T cells from blood. Every receptor here comes from a human donor in good health. Some clones in this sample may be carry-over from other donors' samples. Each CDR3 is given with its conserved first and last residue.

>TRBV12-3/TRBV12-4|TRBJ2-7
CASSLSGGASEQYF
>TRBV29-1|TRBJ1-2
CSVDPPDGNYGYTF
>TRBV2|TRBJ2-7
CASSVIDPFSYEQYF
>TRBV11-1|TRBJ2-7
CASSLSGTYEQYF
>TRBV5-5|TRBJ2-2
CASSSPGITGELFF
>TRBV29-1|TRBJ1-3
CSVTRTGGGNTIYF
>TRBV4-3|TRBJ2-3
CASSGSRGPLDTQYF
>TRBV28|TRBJ2-5
CASRVRGYQETQYF
>TRBV2|TRBJ2-5
CASSEAGTPRETQYF
>TRBV4-1|TRBJ2-2
CASGGQAGELFF
>TRBV29-1|TRBJ2-1
CSVPGQVSYNEQFF
>TRBV7-8|TRBJ2-5
CASSGWQETQYF
>TRBV12-3/TRBV12-4|TRBJ2-5
CASSLGQEEETQYF
>TRBV5-1|TRBJ2-7
CASSPGGVRDVYEQYF
>TRBV20-1|TRBJ1-1
CSARDEVEAFF
>TRBV29-1|TRBJ2-2
CSVEQAGANTGELFF
>TRBV5-1|TRBJ2-7
CASSVGAGAFYEQYF
>TRBV18|TRBJ2-1
CASSPPLAGVGNEQFF
>TRBV2|TRBJ2-1
CASSGGWSPDYEQLF
>TRBV4-3|TRBJ2-3
CASSQGGLAGQADTQYF
>TRBV29-1|TRBJ2-7
CSVSRDYLSEQYF
>TRBV7-8|TRBJ1-4
CASSRRVAGERDNEKLFF
>TRBV6-5|TRBJ1-3
CASKGSGNTIYF
>TRBV7-9|TRBJ1-1
CASRDAQGGTEAFF
>TRBV7-2|TRBJ2-3
CVSSLSPRRLSDTQYF
>TRBV12-3/TRBV12-4|TRBJ2-3
CASTDLTSGGSTDTQYF
>TRBV4-3|TRBJ1-1
CASSTRQNTEAFF
>TRBV7-9|TRBJ1-6
CASIPEGVNSPLHF
>TRBV20-1|TRBJ2-7
CSARVLAGQVEQYF
>TRBV6-2/TRBV6-3|TRBJ1-2
CASSYWGDRADGYTF
>TRBV7-6|TRBJ2-3
CASSRFSAGSSTDTQYF
>TRBV10-3|TRBJ1-2
CATTGAPPTYGYTF
>TRBV10-3|TRBJ2-5
CAISDQRLAGGPGETQYF
>TRBV14|TRBJ1-5
CASKGERQPQHF
>TRBV13|TRBJ2-3
CASSLGLVRGDTQYF
>TRBV29-1|TRBJ2-7
CSVEASPGVEQYF
>TRBV7-6|TRBJ2-7
CASSLAHGEGEQYF
>TRBV12-3/TRBV12-4|TRBJ2-2
CASSLAGGYTGELFF
>TRBV7-3|TRBJ2-3
CASSPGTGESTDTQYF
>TRBV18|TRBJ2-3
CASTRTGADTDTQYF
>TRBV13|TRBJ1-1
CASSLDRATEAFF
>TRBV28|TRBJ1-4
CASIGQRLSSTNEKLFF
>TRBV23-1|TRBJ2-5
CASKPFGRALQETQYF
>TRBV12-3/TRBV12-4|TRBJ2-2
CASSYRPPTGELFF
>TRBV19|TRBJ2-1
CASSVGPGEYNEQFF
>TRBV12-3/TRBV12-4|TRBJ2-3
CASNEVGADTQYF
>TRBV27|TRBJ2-7
CASSPGTGVYEQYF
>TRBV5-1|TRBJ1-6
CASSSTGSSNSPLHF
>TRBV4-3|TRBJ1-1
CASSQGTATIMNTEAFF
>TRBV4-3|TRBJ1-5
CASSLDRGVQPQHF
>TRBV27|TRBJ2-1
CASRVAGVSNNEQFF
>TRBV27|TRBJ1-3
CASSLTGDFGNTIYF
>TRBV4-1|TRBJ2-1
CASSYTGTGWDNEQFF
>TRBV9|TRBJ2-2
CASSVSGSTGELFF
>TRBV6-5|TRBJ2-7
CASSYPTTLAGGEYEQYF
>TRBV6-5|TRBJ2-7
CASSYNGREYEQYF
>TRBV7-9|TRBJ2-1
CASSFGGFPYNEQFF